There are a few counts of the clone carrying this T cell receptor beta chain. The CDR3 covers 14 residues. V was cut by 2 bases and J by 5 bases, with 12 bases left in between. Germline loops: CDR1 KGHSH, CDR2 LQKENI. From the RT-PCR reads, TCRdb called clonotypes with MiXCR, one entry per CDR3 protein. The sample gives about 700,000 distinct CDR3 sequences, approximately 15% of which show up once; 3.6% is in the top ten. This receptor was taken from a female donor in good health, serving as a healthy control. Sequences were obtained from memory CD4+ T cells from blood. The gene calls are TRBV18 and TRBJ1-1; the D gene is possibly TRBD1 (5 bases). CDR3 amino acids: CASSPARGTTEAFF. The CDR3 bases are TGTGCCAGCTCACCAGCAAGGGGAACGACTGAAGCTTTCTTT.